A selection of T cell receptor beta chains follows, all from one sample in a study of CD8 T cells in ankylosing spondylitis. TCRdb analysed the 5' RACE reads with MiXCR anew, one entry per CDR3 protein. The data show 36,000 or so distinct CDR3 sequences, with 4.5% to 6% seen just once and about an eighth held by the top ten. The source material was blood, either unsorted or a sorted T cell fraction (not recorded which). The receptor source for this set is a male donor with ankylosing spondylitis or in good health (not recorded which). Each CDR3 is given with its conserved first and last residue. D genes are given only for firm matches. Expanded clones get a size class; other rows say once, few or many, or leave the size out.

D gene: TRBD1; J gene: TRBJ1-5; V gene: TRBV6-1; clone size: many; CDR3 protein: CASSRTGRNQPQHF; CDR3 DNA: TGTGCCAGCTCACGGACAGGGCGCAATCAGCCCCAGCATTTT
D gene: .; J gene: TRBJ2-1; V gene: TRBV3-1; clone size: many; CDR3 protein: CASSHLERGGEQFF; CDR3 DNA: TGTGCCAGCAGCCACCTAGAGAGAGGGGGTGAGCAGTTCTTC
D gene: .; J gene: TRBJ2-7; V gene: TRBV11-2; clone size: many; CDR3 protein: CASTRSGEDEQYF; CDR3 DNA: TGTGCCAGCACGCGAAGCGGAGAGGACGAGCAGTACTTC
D gene: .; J gene: TRBJ2-7; V gene: TRBV5-1; clone size: many; CDR3 protein: CASSLAALNAPYEQYF; CDR3 DNA: TGCGCCAGCAGCTTGGCCGCCTTAAATGCCCCCTACGAGCAGTACTTC
D gene: .; J gene: TRBJ2-1; V gene: TRBV5-1; clone size: many; CDR3 protein: CASSLEVRGLGEQFF; CDR3 DNA: TGCGCCAGCAGCTTGGAAGTGCGGGGCCTCGGTGAGCAGTTCTTC
D gene: .; J gene: TRBJ2-1; V gene: TRBV20-1; clone size: many; CDR3 protein: CSARDRGLVGNNEQFF; CDR3 DNA: TGCAGTGCTAGAGATCGTGGATTGGTGGGAAACAATGAGCAGTTCTTC
D gene: TRBD1; J gene: TRBJ2-7; V gene: TRBV7-9; clone size: many; CDR3 protein: CASSSLDRAYEQYF; CDR3 DNA: TGTGCCAGCAGCTCCCTGGACAGGGCCTACGAGCAGTACTTC
D gene: .; J gene: TRBJ1-5; V gene: TRBV20-1; clone size: medium-sized; CDR3 protein: CSASPGTYDQPQHF; CDR3 DNA: TGCAGTGCAAGCCCCGGGACATACGATCAGCCCCAGCATTTT
D gene: TRBD2; J gene: TRBJ2-5; V gene: TRBV7-2; clone size: .; CDR3 protein: CASSQPSGGLRETQYF; CDR3 DNA: TGTGCCAGCAGCCAACCGTCGGGGGGTTTGAGAGAGACCCAGTACTTC
D gene: TRBD1; J gene: TRBJ2-3; V gene: TRBV5-1; clone size: many; CDR3 protein: CASSADRGVSTDTQYF; CDR3 DNA: TGCGCCAGCAGCGCCGACAGGGGAGTGAGTACAGATACGCAGTATTTT
D gene: .; J gene: TRBJ2-3; V gene: TRBV12-3/TRBV12-4; clone size: .; CDR3 protein: CASSLPTQDTQYF; CDR3 DNA: TGTGCCAGCAGTTTACCGACCCAGGATACGCAGTATTTT
D gene: .; J gene: TRBJ2-2; V gene: TRBV11-3; clone size: many; CDR3 protein: CASSLGGNTGELFF; CDR3 DNA: TGTGCCAGCAGTTTAGGAGGGAACACCGGGGAGCTGTTTTTT
D gene: .; J gene: TRBJ2-3; V gene: TRBV18; clone size: many; CDR3 protein: CASSPRSSTDTQYF; CDR3 DNA: TGTGCCAGCTCACCGCGCAGTAGCACAGATACGCAGTATTTT
D gene: TRBD2; J gene: TRBJ2-3; V gene: TRBV6-4; clone size: many; CDR3 protein: CASSELAGSTDTQYF; CDR3 DNA: TGTGCCAGCAGTGAGCTAGCGGGGAGCACAGATACGCAGTATTTT
D gene: TRBD1; J gene: TRBJ2-7; V gene: TRBV5-1; clone size: medium-sized; CDR3 protein: CASSYGQGVSYEQYF; CDR3 DNA: TGCGCCAGCAGCTATGGACAGGGGGTATCCTACGAGCAGTACTTC
D gene: TRBD2; J gene: TRBJ2-7; V gene: TRBV7-2; clone size: .; CDR3 protein: CASCIGLAGYEQYF; CDR3 DNA: TGTGCCAGCTGCATAGGGCTAGCGGGCTACGAGCAGTACTTC
D gene: .; J gene: TRBJ1-1; V gene: TRBV6-1; clone size: many; CDR3 protein: CASSPLGPGGKSEAFF; CDR3 DNA: TGTGCCAGCAGCCCTCTAGGTCCGGGAGGAAAATCTGAAGCTTTCTTT
D gene: .; J gene: TRBJ2-2; V gene: TRBV2; clone size: many; CDR3 protein: CASSRDRLGTGELFF; CDR3 DNA: TGTGCCAGCAGTAGGGACCGATTAGGCACCGGGGAGCTGTTTTTT
D gene: .; J gene: TRBJ2-1; V gene: TRBV24-1; clone size: many; CDR3 protein: CATSGLKTGGSYNEQFF; CDR3 DNA: TGTGCCACCAGTGGCCTCAAGACGGGCGGCTCCTACAATGAGCAGTTCTTC
D gene: .; J gene: TRBJ2-3; V gene: TRBV29-1; clone size: many; CDR3 protein: CSVEVDGTDTQYF; CDR3 DNA: TGCAGCGTTGAAGTCGACGGCACAGATACGCAGTATTTT
D gene: .; J gene: TRBJ2-5; V gene: TRBV5-1; clone size: many; CDR3 protein: CASRTQAASGETQYF; CDR3 DNA: TGCGCCAGCAGGACCCAAGCAGCGTCTGGAGAGACCCAGTACTTC
D gene: TRBD2; J gene: TRBJ2-1; V gene: TRBV7-9; clone size: many; CDR3 protein: CASSLTFRKTSGRYNEQFF; CDR3 DNA: TGTGCCAGCAGCTTAACCTTCCGTAAGACTAGCGGGAGGTACAATGAGCAGTTCTTC
D gene: .; J gene: TRBJ1-4; V gene: TRBV14; clone size: many; CDR3 protein: CASSQDLREKLFF; CDR3 DNA: TGTGCCAGCAGCCAAGATTTACGGGAAAAACTGTTTTTT
D gene: TRBD1; J gene: TRBJ2-7; V gene: TRBV15; clone size: medium-sized; CDR3 protein: CATSREGTGAYEQYF; CDR3 DNA: TGTGCCACCAGCAGAGAGGGGACAGGTGCCTACGAGCAGTACTTC
D gene: .; J gene: TRBJ2-3; V gene: TRBV5-1; clone size: many; CDR3 protein: CASSFLQGSTDTQYF; CDR3 DNA: TGCGCCAGCAGCTTCCTTCAAGGGAGCACAGATACGCAGTATTTT
D gene: .; J gene: TRBJ2-3; V gene: TRBV7-9; clone size: many; CDR3 protein: CASSSFSGPGTQYF; CDR3 DNA: TGTGCCAGCAGCTCCTTTTCCGGGCCCGGTACGCAGTATTTT
D gene: .; J gene: TRBJ2-4; V gene: TRBV4-1; clone size: many; CDR3 protein: CASSQDSEDIQYF; CDR3 DNA: TGCGCCAGCAGCCAAGATTCAGAGGACATTCAGTACTTC
D gene: TRBD1; J gene: TRBJ2-7; V gene: TRBV5-1; clone size: many; CDR3 protein: CASSLVSTGTGLYEQYF; CDR3 DNA: TGCGCCAGCAGCTTGGTTTCCACCGGGACAGGACTTTACGAGCAGTACTTC
D gene: .; J gene: TRBJ1-3; V gene: TRBV7-2; clone size: many; CDR3 protein: CASSLSGVGGNTIYF; CDR3 DNA: TGTGCCAGCAGCTTGTCAGGGGTGGGTGGAAACACCATATATTTT
D gene: TRBD1; J gene: TRBJ2-7; V gene: TRBV20-1; clone size: .; CDR3 protein: CSAKEDRGFYEQYF; CDR3 DNA: TGCAGTGCTAAGGAGGACAGGGGATTCTACGAGCAGTACTTC
D gene: TRBD1; J gene: TRBJ1-5; V gene: TRBV2; clone size: many; CDR3 protein: CASSGLQGGGRGSGQPQHF; CDR3 DNA: TGTGCCAGCAGTGGATTGCAGGGAGGGGGCCGTGGTAGCGGTCAGCCCCAGCATTTT
D gene: .; J gene: TRBJ2-3; V gene: TRBV27; clone size: many; CDR3 protein: CASSPKQSTDTQYF; CDR3 DNA: TGTGCCAGCAGTCCCAAACAATCCACAGATACGCAGTATTTT
D gene: .; J gene: TRBJ1-4; V gene: TRBV27; clone size: many; CDR3 protein: CASSFQRGKLFF; CDR3 DNA: TGTGCCAGCAGTTTCCAGAGGGGAAAACTGTTTTTT
D gene: .; J gene: TRBJ1-1; V gene: TRBV20-1; clone size: few; CDR3 protein: CSASGGRDTEAFF; CDR3 DNA: TGCAGTGCTAGCGGGGGGCGCGACACTGAAGCTTTCTTT
D gene: .; J gene: TRBJ2-5; V gene: TRBV7-8; clone size: many; CDR3 protein: CASSLNRPQETQYF; CDR3 DNA: TGTGCCAGCAGCTTAAACAGGCCCCAAGAGACCCAGTACTTC
D gene: TRBD2; J gene: TRBJ2-7; V gene: TRBV4-1; clone size: many; CDR3 protein: CASSHPPPPGGDYEQYF; CDR3 DNA: TGCGCCAGCAGCCACCCGCCTCCCCCGGGAGGGGACTACGAGCAGTACTTC
D gene: TRBD1; J gene: TRBJ1-1; V gene: TRBV18; clone size: many; CDR3 protein: CASVYDRGNTEAFF; CDR3 DNA: TGTGCCAGCGTTTATGACAGGGGGAACACTGAAGCTTTCTTT
D gene: .; J gene: TRBJ2-7; V gene: TRBV29-1; clone size: medium-sized; CDR3 protein: CSVEGQAYEQYF; CDR3 DNA: TGCAGCGTTGAAGGACAGGCCTACGAGCAGTACTTC
D gene: TRBD1; J gene: TRBJ2-1; V gene: TRBV18; clone size: many; CDR3 protein: CASSPRDRINEQFF; CDR3 DNA: TGTGCCAGCTCACCTCGGGACAGGATCAATGAGCAGTTCTTC
D gene: .; J gene: TRBJ2-5; V gene: TRBV29-1; clone size: many; CDR3 protein: CSVMGGEETQYF; CDR3 DNA: TGCAGCGTTATGGGGGGAGAAGAGACCCAGTACTTC
D gene: .; J gene: TRBJ2-5; V gene: TRBV7-9; clone size: few; CDR3 protein: CASSWEPGTQYF; CDR3 DNA: TGTGCCAGCAGCTGGGAGCCGGGGACCCAGTACTTC
D gene: TRBD1; J gene: TRBJ2-4; V gene: TRBV5-1; clone size: many; CDR3 protein: CASGTTGVENIQYF; CDR3 DNA: TGCGCCAGCGGCACGACAGGGGTGGAAAACATTCAGTACTTC
D gene: .; J gene: TRBJ2-1; V gene: TRBV20-1; clone size: many; CDR3 protein: CSARDRRGVSYNEQFF; CDR3 DNA: TGCAGTGCTAGAGATAGAAGGGGGGTCTCCTACAATGAGCAGTTCTTC
D gene: .; J gene: TRBJ2-1; V gene: TRBV9; clone size: many; CDR3 protein: CASSVRDTPWREQFF; CDR3 DNA: TGTGCCAGCAGCGTGAGGGACACTCCATGGAGGGAGCAGTTCTTC
D gene: .; J gene: TRBJ1-5; V gene: TRBV7-6; clone size: many; CDR3 protein: CASSLSTGQGQPQHF; CDR3 DNA: TGTGCCAGCAGCTTATCAACAGGGCAGGGACAGCCCCAGCATTTT